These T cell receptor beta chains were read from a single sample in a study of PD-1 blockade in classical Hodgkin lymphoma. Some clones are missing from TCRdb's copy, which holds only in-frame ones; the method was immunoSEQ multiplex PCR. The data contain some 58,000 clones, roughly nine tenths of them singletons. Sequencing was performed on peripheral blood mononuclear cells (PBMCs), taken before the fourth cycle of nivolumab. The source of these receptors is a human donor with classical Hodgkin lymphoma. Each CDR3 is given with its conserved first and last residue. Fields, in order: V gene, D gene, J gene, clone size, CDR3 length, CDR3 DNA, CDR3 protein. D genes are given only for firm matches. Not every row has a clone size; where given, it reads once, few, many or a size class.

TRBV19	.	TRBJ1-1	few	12	TGTGCCAGTAGTCCCTTACAGGCAAGGGCTTTCTTT	CASSPLQARAFF
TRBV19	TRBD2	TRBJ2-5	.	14	TGTGCCAGTAGTATCTTCGGACTAGAAGAGACCCAGTACTTC	CASSIFGLEETQYF
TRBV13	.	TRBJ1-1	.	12	TGTGCCAGCAGCGAGGGGGACACTGAAGCTTTCTTT	CASSEGDTEAFF
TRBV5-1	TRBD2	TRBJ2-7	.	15	TGCGCCAGCAGCTTGGAGCGGGGGCCCAACTACGAGCAGTACTTC	CASSLERGPNYEQYF
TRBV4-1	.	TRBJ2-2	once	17	TGCGCCAGCAGCCAAGCCTTTGAGACTACGAACACCGGGGAGCTGTTTTTT	CASSQAFETTNTGELFF
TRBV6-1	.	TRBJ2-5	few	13	TGTGCCAGCAGTGTTTCAGGGGAAGAGACCCAGTACTTC	CASSVSGEETQYF
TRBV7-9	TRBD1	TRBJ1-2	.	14	TGTGCCAGCAGCTTACTCGACAGGGGGTCGAGCTACACCTTC	CASSLLDRGSSYTF
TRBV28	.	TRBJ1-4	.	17	TGTGCCAGCAGTTTCATCCCCTCAACGGGGGTTAATGAAAAACTGTTTTTT	CASSFIPSTGVNEKLFF
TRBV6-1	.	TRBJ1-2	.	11	TGTGCCAGCAGGGAGGTCTATGGCTACACCTTC	CASREVYGYTF
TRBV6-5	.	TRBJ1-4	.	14	TGTGCCAGCAGCCTAGGTGCCCCTAATGAAAAACTGTTTTTT	CASSLGAPNEKLFF
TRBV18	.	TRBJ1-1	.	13	TGTGCCAGCTTTATCGACGGGAACACTGAAGCTTTCTTT	CASFIDGNTEAFF
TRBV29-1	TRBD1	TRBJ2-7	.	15	TGCAGCGTTGAAGGGGAGGGACAGGGGTCCTACGAGCAGTACTTC	CSVEGEGQGSYEQYF
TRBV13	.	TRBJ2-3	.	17	TGTGCCAGCAGCTTTGCCCGCCCGGGGGGCCCCGCAGATACGCAGTATTTT	CASSFARPGGPADTQYF
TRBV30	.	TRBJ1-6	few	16	TGTGCCTGGAGGGTTACAGGTCGGTCCTATAATTCACCCCTCCACTTT	CAWRVTGRSYNSPLHF
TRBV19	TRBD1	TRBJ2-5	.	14	TGTGCCAGTAGTCACAGGGGGACAGGGAGGGCCCAGTACTTC	CASSHRGTGRAQYF
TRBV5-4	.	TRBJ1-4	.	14	TGTGCCAGCAGCCAACAGGGCAGAAATGAAAAACTGTTTTTT	CASSQQGRNEKLFF
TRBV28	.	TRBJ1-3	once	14	TGTGCCAGCAGCCCGGGACAACTTGGAAACACCATATATTTT	CASSPGQLGNTIYF
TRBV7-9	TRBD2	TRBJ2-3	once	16	TGTGCCAGCAGCTTAGTTTCTAGCGGTACCACAGATACGCAGTATTTT	CASSLVSSGTTDTQYF
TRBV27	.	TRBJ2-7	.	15	TGTGCCAGCAGCCCCTCCGAGGTAGTAGCCCACGAGCAGTACTTC	CASSPSEVVAHEQYF
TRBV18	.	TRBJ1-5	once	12	TGTGCCAGCTCACCGGAAAACCAGCCCCAGCATTTT	CASSPENQPQHF
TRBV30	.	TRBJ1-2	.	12	TGTGCCTGCAGCACAGGGAAGTATGGCTACACCTTC	CACSTGKYGYTF
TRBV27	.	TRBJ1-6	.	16	TGTGCCAGCAGTCCCTCCCCCGGCGGGTATAATTCACCCCTCCACTTT	CASSPSPGGYNSPLHF
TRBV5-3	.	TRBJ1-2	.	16	TGTGCCAGAAGCTCCCCCCCATGCCATTCTAACTATGGCTACACCTTC	CARSSPPCHSNYGYTF
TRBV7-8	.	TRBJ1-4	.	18	TGTGCCAGCAGCCCGCGGACGGGGAGAGGAAGCACTAATGAAAAACTGTTTTTT	CASSPRTGRGSTNEKLFF
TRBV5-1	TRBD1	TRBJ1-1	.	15	TGCGCCAAGCCCAGGGGGCATGTGAAATCCACTGAAGCTTTCTTT	CAKPRGHVKSTEAFF
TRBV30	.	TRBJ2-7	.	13	TGTGCCTGGAGTGTTCGCGGGACCTACGAGCAGTACTTC	CAWSVRGTYEQYF
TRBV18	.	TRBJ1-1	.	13	TGTGCCAGCTCGCCCACAGGGCTCACTGAAGCTTTCTTT	CASSPTGLTEAFF
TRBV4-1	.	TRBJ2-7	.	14	TGCGCCAGCAGCCAGGGTCTGGGGTCCTACGAGCAGTACTTC	CASSQGLGSYEQYF
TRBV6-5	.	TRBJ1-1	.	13	TGTGCCAGCAGCAGCAGGGCGAACACTGAAGCTTTCTTT	CASSSRANTEAFF
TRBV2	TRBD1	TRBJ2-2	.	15	TGTGCCAGCAGTGAAGTGGGGCAGGGGGCCTGGGAGCTGTTTTTT	CASSEVGQGAWELFF
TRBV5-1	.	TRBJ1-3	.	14	TGCGCCAGCGGGGACGGAAACTCTGGAAACACCATATATTTT	CASGDGNSGNTIYF